These 31 T cell receptor beta chains were all obtained from the same sample, sequenced in a study of blood T cell repertoires in COVID-19. TCRdb keeps only in-frame clones here, not all; method: immunoSEQ multiplex PCR. The table records about 140,000 clones, about 77% of them present only once. The sample comprised peripheral blood. All receptors derive from a woman aged 50 to 65 with active or convalescent COVID-19.

In this sample, this clone turned up a few times. V is TRBV19 and J is TRBJ2-3, with 13 bases fitting TRBD2. CDR1 and CDR2 (germline): LNHDA, SQIVND (reference sequence). Losses at the gene ends were 5 bases for V and 0 bases for J; bases not matched to a gene: 8. This CDR3 spans 18 amino acids. CDR3 region: CASSGGTSGTPSTDTQYF. The DNA of the CDR3 is TGTGCCAGTAGTGGCGGGACTAGCGGGACTCCAAGCACAGATACGCAGTATTTT.

The chain joins TRBV19 to TRBJ1-1; TRBD1 aligns across 9 bases. This CDR3 is 16 amino acids long. The J segment lost 0 bases and the V segment lost 6 bases, leaving 8 bases of the junction unmatched. CDR1 is LNHDA and CDR2 is SQIVND in the germline V gene (reference sequence). The CDR3 DNA is TGTGCCAGTAGCTCCGGACAGGGGTTTGTGAACACTGAAGCTTTCTTT. Translating gives CASSSGQGFVNTEAFF.

The chain employs TRBV15 and TRBJ1-3; D gene unclear. This CDR3 spans 17 amino acids. The V gene's germline CDR1 is LNHNV and CDR2 YYDKDF (reference sequence). The germline V and J ends were trimmed by 0 bases and 0 bases, with 12 bases remaining between them. The CDR3 DNA reads TGTGCCACCAGCAGAGATCCTCCCAGGTCCTCTGGAAACACCATATATTTT. Translated, it gives CATSRDPPRSSGNTIYF.

The V call is TRBV7-2, the J call TRBJ2-3; 13 nucleotides line up with TRBD2. J gave up 7 bases and V 5 bases, and 15 bases lay outside the gene matches. The CDR3 loop spans 18 amino acids. Germline CDR1 and CDR2: SGHTA and FQGNSA. The DNA for the CDR3 is TGTGCCAGCAGCCATAGGCACCGCCCGGGACTAGCGGGATATACGCAGTATTTT. Translated: CASSHRHRPGLAGYTQYF. Drawing the rest from reference TRBV7-2 and TRBJ2-3, the complete variable domain is GAGVSQSPSNKVTEKGKDVELRCDPISGHTALYWYRQSLGQGLEFLIYFQGNSAPDKSGLPSDRFSAERTGGSVSTLTIQRTQQEDSAVYLCASSHRHRPGLAGYTQYFGPGTRLTVL.

The V call is TRBV29-1, the J call TRBJ2-2; 10 positions match TRBD1. Per the germline V gene, CDR1 is SQVTM and CDR2 is ANQGSEA. V gave up 2 bases and J gave up 7 bases; unmatched junction bases: 10. The CDR3 is 16 amino acids. CDR3 DNA: TGCAGCGTTGAAACATCCGACAGGGGGCAGGGCGGGGAGCTGTTTTTT. Translated: CSVETSDRGQGGELFF.

The chain joins TRBV7-2 to TRBJ2-3; 10 bases agree with TRBD2. The junction had 6 bases not matched to a gene; V was cut back by 0 bases and J by 0 bases. This CDR3 comprises 18 residues. The germline gives CDR1 SGHTA, CDR2 FQGNSA. The CDR3 sequence: CASSLAQLAGASTDTQYF. CDR3 sequence (DNA): TGTGCCAGCAGCTTAGCGCAGCTAGCGGGGGCTAGCACAGATACGCAGTATTTT.

The chain couples TRBV5-6 to TRBJ2-2, with D unresolved. Trimming shortened V by 0 bases and J by 7 bases, and 7 bases separated the two germline ends. Germline V gives CDR1 SGHDT, CDR2 YYEEEE. The CDR3 contains 13 residues. This chain's CDR3 is CASSLVSVGELFF. The CDR3 DNA follows: TGTGCCAGCAGCTTGGTAAGCGTCGGGGAGCTGTTTTTT.

The V call is TRBV7-2, the J call TRBJ2-1, with TRBD2 matching 10 bases. CDR1 is SGHTA and CDR2 is FQGNSA in the germline V gene. The CDR3 consists of 18 residues. Germline trimming cut 5 bases from V and 0 bases from J; bases unmatched to any gene: 10. Here the CDR3 reads CASSVGPSGSSSYNEQFF. The CDR3 nucleotides read TGTGCCAGCAGCGTAGGCCCTAGCGGGAGTAGCTCCTACAATGAGCAGTTCTTC.

The rearrangement links TRBV14 to TRBJ1-3; D might be TRBD1 (6 bases). This CDR3 spans 15 amino acids. With 8 bases removed from V and 0 bases from J, the gap between germline ends came to 14 bases. Germline V gene sequence: CDR1 SGHDN, CDR2 FVKESK. This CDR3 reads CASSGHLSSGNTIYF. The CDR3 bases are TGTGCCAGCTCGGGACATCTGAGCTCTGGAAACACCATATATTTT.

The V call is TRBV7-9, the J call TRBJ2-2; 11 nucleotides line up with TRBD2. The V gene's germline CDR1 is SEHNR and CDR2 FQNEAQ (reference sequence). This CDR3 is built from 17 residues. V lost 5 bases to trimming and J lost 6 bases; unmatched junction nucleotides: 11. The CDR3 loop is CASSPGLAGGNSGELFF. The CDR3 DNA reads as TGTGCCAGCAGCCCAGGACTAGCGGGTGGTAATTCCGGGGAGCTGTTTTTT. Complete variable domain (other parts from reference TRBV7-9 and TRBJ2-2): DTGVSQNPRHKITKRGQNVTFRCDPISEHNRLYWYRQTLGQGPEFLTYFQNEAQLEKSRLLSDRFSAERPKGSFSTLEIQRTEQGDSAMYLCASSPGLAGGNSGELFFGEGSRLTVL.

This clone turned up a few times. This rearrangement joins TRBV5-6 to TRBJ1-6; no reliable D call. The CDR3 consists of 14 residues. Trimming pared 0 bases from V and 10 bases from J, leaving 11 bases between. In germline, CDR1 is SGHDT, CDR2 YYEEEE. The DNA for the CDR3 is TGTGCCAGCAGCTTGGAAAGGAGGGAGTCACCCCTCCACTTT. Amino acid sequence: CASSLERRESPLHF.

This sequence joins TRBV11-3 and TRBJ2-2; no firm D call. V lost 2 bases and J lost 8, with 9 bases in between. Germline V gene data show CDR1 as SGHNT and CDR2 as YENEEA. This CDR3 region has 13 residues. CDR3 protein: CASSLIGQGELFF. The CDR3 DNA follows: TGTGCCAGCAGCTTAATTGGTCAGGGGGAGCTGTTTTTT.

The chain joins TRBV5-1 to TRBJ1-1; no firm D call. The V and J ends lost 6 bases and 0 bases respectively, with 15 bases between them. The length of the CDR3 is 15 residues. Germline V gives CDR1 SGHRS, CDR2 YFSETQ. Here the CDR3 DNA reads TGCGCCAGCAACTCTCAGGCAGGTATGAACACTGAAGCTTTCTTT. It yields the protein CASNSQAGMNTEAFF.

This chain connects TRBV7-2 to TRBJ2-7; a possible D gene is TRBD2 (6 bases). Trimming stripped 4 bases from V and 7 bases from J, with 11 bases between. The CDR3 runs 12 residues. The germline V gene has CDR1 SGHTA and CDR2 FQGNSA. The CDR3 DNA reads as TGTGCCAGCAGCTCGGGGGTGGGGGAGCAGTACTTC. Amino acid sequence: CASSSGVGEQYF. Combining the CDR3 with reference TRBV7-2 and TRBJ2-7 gives the whole variable domain GAGVSQSPSNKVTEKGKDVELRCDPISGHTALYWYRQSLGQGLEFLIYFQGNSAPDKSGLPSDRFSAERTGGSVSTLTIQRTQQEDSAVYLCASSSGVGEQYFGPGTRLTVT.

The gene calls are TRBV5-8 and TRBJ1-1, with a tentative D call TRBD1 (6 bases). The CDR3 has 15 amino acids. Between the trimmed V and J ends, which lost 0 bases and 3 bases, there was a span of 12 bases. Germline loops: CDR1 SGHTS, CDR2 YDEGEE. The CDR3: CASSLGGPGDTEAFF. The DNA of the CDR3 is TGTGCCAGCAGCTTGGGGGGGCCGGGTGACACTGAAGCTTTCTTT.

The rearrangement links TRBV5-1 to TRBJ1-1; 7 positions agree with TRBD1. V gave up 0 bases and J gave up 3 bases; unmatched junction bases: 5. The CDR3 runs to 15 residues. Germline CDR1 and CDR2: SGHRS and YFSETQ. CDR3: CASSLEEGAYTEAFF. The CDR3 nucleotides are TGCGCCAGCAGCTTGGAGGAGGGGGCGTACACTGAAGCTTTCTTT.

The J gene is TRBJ1-4, the V gene TRBV5-4; no firm D call. Between the trimmed V and J ends, which lost 4 bases and 1 base, there was a span of 11 bases. The germline V gene encodes CDR1 SGHNT and CDR2 YYREEE (reference sequence). This CDR3 has 15 residues. The chain's CDR3 is CASSPIGETNEKLFF. CDR3 DNA: TGTGCCAGCAGCCCCATCGGGGAAACTAATGAAAAACTGTTTTTT.

V is TRBV19 and J is TRBJ2-3, with a tentative D call TRBD2 (6 bases). CDR1 and CDR2 (germline): LNHDA, SQIVND (reference sequence). Deletions cut 6 bases from V and 0 bases from J, with 10 bases between. There are 14 residues in the CDR3. The CDR3 sequence: CASRSGSSTDTQYF. CDR3 sequence (DNA): TGTGCCAGTAGGTCCGGGAGTAGCACAGATACGCAGTATTTT.

This chain links TRBV7-3 with TRBJ2-3; weak D call: TRBD2 (7 bases). The CDR3 is 15 amino acids. CDR1 SGHTA and CDR2 FQGTGA come from the germline V gene. V lost 2 bases, J lost 5 bases, and 14 bases lay in between. CDR3 DNA sequence: TGTGCCAGCAGCTTATTCGGGGGGCCGGAAGATACGCAGTATTTT. Amino acid sequence: CASSLFGGPEDTQYF.

The chain has TRBV28 and TRBJ1-4; 10 nucleotides agree with TRBD1. CDR3 size: 15 residues. The trim removed 7 bases at V and 7 bases at J, leaving 9 bases unmatched. CDR1 is MDHEN, CDR2 SYDVKM, per germline. As DNA, the CDR3 is TGTGCCAGCACCCCGGGGGGACAGGGGCCTGAAAAACTGTTTTTT. It yields the protein CASTPGGQGPEKLFF.

The chain is built from TRBV7-9 and TRBJ1-3; weak D call: TRBD1 (6 bases). The CDR3 contains 16 residues. Germline CDR1 reads SEHNR; CDR2 reads FQNEAQ (reference sequence). The ends were cut back, 2 bases at V and 0 bases at J, with 11 bases in the middle. The CDR3 region is CASSLTRDNSGNTIYF. CDR3 coding DNA: TGTGCCAGCAGCTTAACCAGGGACAACTCTGGAAACACCATATATTTT.

The gene calls are TRBV7-9 and TRBJ1-2; no clear D. The germline V and J ends were trimmed by 0 bases and 1 base, with 3 bases remaining between them. This CDR3 has 13 residues. Per germline, CDR1 SEHNR and CDR2 FQNEAQ (reference sequence). As DNA, the CDR3 is TGTGCCAGCAGCTTAGCCAATAACTATGGCTACACCTTC. This translates into CASSLANNYGYTF.

This clone was detected once. This rearrangement joins TRBV29-1 to TRBJ1-5; a weak D match, TRBD1 (5 bases). V lost 7 bases to trimming and J lost 5 bases, with 15 bases between them. This CDR3 spans 13 amino acids. Germline-derived CDR1 and CDR2 are SQVTM and ANQGSEA. The DNA for the CDR3 is TGCAGCGCGGGGACGCTAGCGGATCAGCCCCAGCATTTT. Its protein product is CSAGTLADQPQHF.

The chain has TRBV4-3 and TRBJ2-6, with D possibly TRBD2 on 6 matching bases. Germline V gene sequence: CDR1 LGHNA, CDR2 YSLEER. V lost 2 bases and J 2 bases, leaving 7 bases between the germline ends. The CDR3 length is 15 residues. CDR3 in DNA: TGCGCCAGCAGCCAACCGGGAGCTGGGGCCAACGTCCTGACTTTC. Amino acids: CASSQPGAGANVLTF.

The rearrangement links TRBV28 to TRBJ1-5; perhaps TRBD1 as D (6 bases). The V gene lost 3 bases and the J gene lost 3 bases, with 12 bases spanning the gap. This CDR3 contains 15 residues. From germline, CDR1 is MDHEN and CDR2 SYDVKM. CDR3 nucleotides: TGTGCCAGCAGTTTGGGACAAGATTACAATCAGCCCCAGCATTTT. Encoded protein: CASSLGQDYNQPQHF.

This clone occurred a few times. The rearrangement links TRBV27 to TRBJ2-1; 12 nucleotides line up with TRBD2. The CDR3 loop spans 17 amino acids. The germline V gene has CDR1 MNHEY and CDR2 SMNVEV (reference sequence). Trimming at V came to 3 bases and at J to 9 bases, leaving 12 bases not matched to a gene. CDR3 nucleotides: TGTGCCAGCAGTTTCTTACTAGCGGGAGGCGCCCACAGTGAGCAGTTCTTC. It specifies CASSFLLAGGAHSEQFF.

The rearrangement links TRBV6-6 to TRBJ2-7; D remains ambiguous. This CDR3 spans 14 amino acids. Germline CDR1 and CDR2: MNHNY and SVGAGI (reference sequence). V shed 3 bases and J shed 0 bases, with 9 bases lying between them. The CDR3 here is CASSYNTGSYEQYF. CDR3 nucleotides: TGTGCCAGCAGTTATAACACGGGCTCCTACGAGCAGTACTTC.

The sample holds one count of this clone. V is TRBV20-1 and J is TRBJ2-3; TRBD1 matches 10 bases. This CDR3 is 15 amino acids long. Germline-derived CDR1 and CDR2 are DFQATT and SNEGSKA (reference sequence). Losses at the gene ends were 3 bases for V and 4 bases for J; bases not matched to a gene: 7. CDR3 loop: CSASPGTGVSDTQYF. The CDR3 nucleotides are TGCAGTGCTAGTCCTGGGACAGGGGTTTCAGATACGCAGTATTTT.

The chain joins TRBV7-2 to TRBJ2-1, with D unclear. Germline-derived CDR1 and CDR2 are SGHTA and FQGNSA. V lost 3 bases and J lost 4, with 19 bases in between. The CDR3 runs 17 residues. The DNA of the CDR3 is TGTGCCAGCAGCTTTATGCGGTCCGGCGGTAGGTACAATGAGCAGTTCTTC. Amino acids: CASSFMRSGGRYNEQFF.

The V and J genes are TRBV5-1 and TRBJ2-3; TRBD2 is a possible D gene (5 bases). V was cut by 0 bases and J by 1 base, with 6 bases left in between. CDR3 length: 14 amino acids. The germline gives CDR1 SGHRS, CDR2 YFSETQ. The CDR3: CASSLEGGTDTQYF. DNA of the CDR3: TGCGCCAGCAGCTTGGAGGGAGGCACAGATACGCAGTATTTT. The full variable domain, rest sourced from reference TRBV5-1 and TRBJ2-3, is KAGVTQTPRYLIKTRGQQVTLSCSPISGHRSVSWYQQTPGQGLQFLFEYFSETQRNKGNFPGRFSGRQFSNSRSEMNVSTLELGDSALYLCASSLEGGTDTQYFGPGTRLTVL.

The chain carries TRBV4-3 and TRBJ1-2; TRBD1 agrees at 8 bases. The ends lost 0 bases at V and 4 bases at J; junction bases unmatched: 4. CDR3 length equals 15 residues. From germline, CDR1 is LGHNA and CDR2 YSLEER. Here the CDR3 reads CASSQEAGGIYGYTF. DNA of the CDR3: TGCGCCAGCAGCCAAGAGGCAGGGGGCATCTATGGCTACACCTTC.